This passage covers 29 T cell receptor beta chains from one sample sequenced in a study of cytomegalovirus exposure and HLA in healthy donors. Primers for the PCR totalled 60 Vbeta and 13 Jbeta. Using immunoSEQ multiplex PCR, the repertoire was profiled, and TCRdb retains in-frame clones only, with some absent. The sample has about 200,000 clones, over 60% seen once. Sequenced sample: PBMCs. Receptors originate from a man aged 18 to 30 in good health and CMV-seronegative.

This chain links TRBV4-2 with TRBJ2-7; maybe TRBD2 (5 bases). Trimming removed 0 bases at V and 6 bases at J, with 15 bases between. The CDR3 totals 15 residues. Germline assignment: CDR1 LGHNA and CDR2 YNFKEQ. This CDR3 is CASSQDWRSGSEQYF. In DNA form, the CDR3 reads TGTGCCAGCAGCCAAGATTGGAGAAGTGGGAGCGAGCAGTACTTC.

This rearrangement joins TRBV11-2 to TRBJ1-5, with D tentatively TRBD1 (6 bases). Germline assignment: CDR1 SGHAT and CDR2 FQNNGV. CDR3 length: 15 residues. V was trimmed by 5 bases and J by 2 bases, leaving 13 bases between them. CDR3 loop: CASSSGQSGNQPQHF. CDR3 nucleotide sequence: TGTGCCAGCAGCAGTGGACAGTCGGGCAATCAGCCCCAGCATTTT.

The chain joins TRBV5-6 to TRBJ1-1; 7 positions match TRBD1. The CDR3 loop spans 17 amino acids. CDR1 and CDR2 from the germline V gene are SGHDT and YYEEEE. V gave up 2 bases and J gave up 5 bases; unmatched junction bases: 15. The CDR3 reads CASSFPGGRGAGTEAFF. CDR3 in DNA: TGTGCCAGCAGCTTCCCAGGGGGGCGAGGGGCAGGTACTGAAGCTTTCTTT.

This clone showed up just a few times. The chain couples TRBV6-6 to TRBJ1-1; D might be TRBD1 (6 bases). Germline-derived CDR1 and CDR2 are MNHNY and SVGAGI (reference sequence). Trimming took 5 bases from V and 1 from J, leaving 11 bases between them. The CDR3 length is 14 residues. DNA of the CDR3: TGTGCCAGCAGTGGAAAGACAGGGAACACTGAAGCTTTCTTT. The encoded protein is CASSGKTGNTEAFF.

CDR3 nucleotides: TGTGCCAGCAGCGGGGGGAGGGGGGAGAGAGAGACCCAGTACTTC. Its protein is CASSGGRGERETQYF. The rearrangement joins TRBV9 to TRBJ2-5, with D maybe TRBD2 (7 bases). CDR3 length: 15 residues. Germline loops: CDR1 SGDLS, CDR2 YYNGEE. Between the trimmed V and J ends, which lost 3 bases and 4 bases, there was a span of 16 bases. Variable domain in full (rest from reference TRBV9 and TRBJ2-5): DSGVTQTPKHLITATGQRVTLRCSPRSGDLSVYWYQQSLDQGLQFLIQYYNGEERAKGNILERFSAQQFPDLHSELNLSSLELGDSALYFCASSGGRGERETQYFGPGTRLLVL.

This clone has a handful of counts. The V and J genes are TRBV2 and TRBJ1-5, with 10 bases that match TRBD1. V lost 8 bases to trimming and J lost 4 bases; unmatched junction nucleotides: 5. Germline assignment: CDR1 SNHLY and CDR2 FYNNEI. The CDR3 has 14 amino acids. The CDR3 sequence is CASVGQGPNQPQHF. The CDR3, as DNA: TGTGCCAGCGTGGGACAGGGGCCGAATCAGCCCCAGCATTTT.

The CDR3 DNA follows: TGTGCCAGCAGTGAGGCCAGCGGGAGAGACATTCAGTACTTC. Amino acids: CASSEASGRDIQYF. This chain joins TRBV6-4 and TRBJ2-4; 8 bases line up with TRBD2. V shed 3 bases and J 8 bases; nucleotides not matched to a gene: 6. The CDR3 runs to 14 residues. Germline lookup yields CDR1 MRHNA and CDR2 SNTAGT.

V is TRBV6-1 and J is TRBJ1-5; D not certain. Germline values: CDR1 MNHNS, CDR2 SASEGT. Trimming left V 6 bases short and J 0 bases short, with 9 bases between. CDR3 length: 14 amino acids. Here the CDR3 reads CASRDQDSNQPQHF. The CDR3 nucleotides are TGTGCCAGCAGGGATCAGGATAGCAATCAGCCCCAGCATTTT.

In its sample, this clone was seen once. This rearrangement joins TRBV29-1 to TRBJ1-4; 7 nucleotides align to TRBD1. CDR3 length: 15 residues. V was pared by 7 bases and J by 7 bases, with 15 bases of the junction left unmatched. From germline, CDR1 is SQVTM and CDR2 ANQGSEA. The CDR3 DNA follows: TGCAGCGCCCGAGCCCCGACAGGGAAAATTGAAAAACTGTTTTTT. Its translation is CSARAPTGKIEKLFF.

The rearrangement links TRBV30 to TRBJ2-5; D possibly corresponds to TRBD2 (6 bases). Germline V CDR1 and CDR2: GTSNPN, SVGIG (reference sequence). The CDR3 contains 12 residues. The V end was cut by 7 bases, the J end by 2 bases, with 11 bases between. Here the CDR3 reads CALGRGQETQYF. Written as DNA, the CDR3 is TGTGCCTTAGGGCGGGGACAAGAGACCCAGTACTTC. Supplemented by reference TRBV30 and TRBJ2-5, the full variable domain reads SQTIHQWPATLVQPVGSPLSLECTVEGTSNPNLYWYRQAAGRGLQLLFYSVGIGQISSEVPQNLSASRPQDRQFILSSKKLLLSDSGFYLCALGRGQETQYFGPGTRLLVL.

V gene TRBV28 combines with J gene TRBJ1-2; the match to TRBD1 covers 7 bases. Germline V gives CDR1 MDHEN, CDR2 SYDVKM. V lost 2 bases, J lost 4 bases, and 10 bases stayed unmatched. This CDR3 spans 16 amino acids. The DNA for the CDR3 is TGTGCCAGCAGTTTAACGTCGGGGACAGTAATCTATGGCTACACCTTC. Translated: CASSLTSGTVIYGYTF.

The rearrangement joins TRBV7-2 to TRBJ1-1, with D possibly matching TRBD1 (5 bases). Looked up from germline, CDR1 is SGHTA and CDR2 is FQGNSA. Trimming took 6 bases from V and 6 from J, leaving 17 bases between them. CDR3 length: 14 amino acids. CDR3: CASSPRAGKAEAFF. As DNA, the CDR3 is TGTGCCAGCAGTCCCCGGGCAGGGAAGGCTGAAGCTTTCTTT.

J is TRBJ2-7 and V is TRBV7-6; D is ambiguous. Per germline, CDR1 SGHVS and CDR2 FNYEAQ. The CDR3 covers 13 residues. Trimming removed 0 bases from V and 2 bases from J, with 5 bases in between. The CDR3 DNA follows: TGTGCCAGCAGCTTAGCTACTACCTACGAGCAGTACTTC. Amino acid sequence: CASSLATTYEQYF.

The chain has TRBV6-6 and TRBJ2-7; TRBD1 matches 7 bases. The ends lost 5 bases at V and 4 bases at J; junction bases unmatched: 5. The CDR3 totals 13 residues. CDR1 and CDR2 (germline): MNHNY, SVGAGI (reference sequence). CDR3: CASSPGTAYEQYF. The CDR3 nucleotides read TGTGCCAGCAGTCCCGGGACAGCATACGAGCAGTACTTC.

The gene calls are TRBV27 and TRBJ2-3; 14 nucleotides align to TRBD2. Germline V CDR1 and CDR2: MNHEY, SMNVEV (reference sequence). The junction had 13 bases not matched to a gene; V was cut back by 7 bases and J by 4 bases. The CDR3 contains 18 residues. CDR3 in DNA: TGTGCCAGCACTCCGCGGACTAGCGGGAGGTATTGGGCAGATACGCAGTATTTT. Encoded protein: CASTPRTSGRYWADTQYF.

This chain connects TRBV18 to TRBJ2-5; 7 nucleotides match TRBD1. Germline values: CDR1 KGHSH, CDR2 LQKENI. V shed 2 bases, J shed 2 bases, and the junction held 2 bases outside the gene matches. The CDR3 consists of 14 residues. CDR3 in amino acids: CASSPYRGQETQYF. DNA for the CDR3: TGTGCCAGCTCACCATACAGGGGACAAGAGACCCAGTACTTC.

This chain connects TRBV29-1 to TRBJ2-3; 8 nucleotides align to TRBD1. Unmatched junction bases numbered 7, after V lost 8 bases and J lost 0 bases. Germline values: CDR1 SQVTM, CDR2 ANQGSEA. The CDR3 loop spans 14 amino acids. CDR3 protein: CSLMQGASTDTQYF. CDR3 coding DNA: TGCAGCCTAATGCAGGGGGCGAGCACAGATACGCAGTATTTT.

The sample holds a few counts of this clone. Other DNA sequences in this sample translate to the same CDR3. The rearrangement links TRBV27 to TRBJ2-6; 12 nucleotides agree with TRBD1. CDR1 is MNHEY and CDR2 is SMNVEV in the germline V gene (reference sequence). J gave up 3 bases and V 4 bases, and 16 bases lay outside the gene matches. The CDR3 totals 21 residues. Written as DNA, the CDR3 is TGTGCCAGCAGTTCCCCAGGGGTACCCGGGACAGGGGGCGTTGGGGCCAACGTCCTGACTTTC. Translating gives CASSSPGVPGTGGVGANVLTF.

CDR3 sequence (DNA): TGCGCCAGCAGCCAAAACTGGGGAGGAGCGGGGTTCAATGAGCAGTTCTTC. This gives the protein CASSQNWGGAGFNEQFF. This chain links TRBV4-3 with TRBJ2-1; 7 nucleotides match TRBD2. The junction had 13 bases not matched to a gene; V was cut back by 2 bases and J by 6 bases. The CDR3 length is 17 residues. CDR1 is LGHNA, CDR2 YSLEER, per germline.

The chain carries TRBV2 and TRBJ2-5, with 12 bases matching TRBD2. Germline CDR1 and CDR2: SNHLY and FYNNEI. The CDR3 length is 16 residues. Trimming removed 6 bases from V and 5 bases from J; junction bases left unmatched: 10. The CDR3, as DNA: TGTGCCAGCAGCCCACCGGGACTAGCGGGTTCTGAGACCCAGTACTTC. This encodes CASSPPGLAGSETQYF.

This chain links TRBV7-9 with TRBJ2-7; 9 bases fit TRBD1. The germline V gene has CDR1 SEHNR and CDR2 FQNEAQ (reference sequence). The V gene end was trimmed by 4 bases and the J gene end by 3 bases; junction bases not matched to a gene: 13. The CDR3 is 17 residues long. The CDR3 sequence: CASSWGGGGQGGYEQYF. The CDR3 nucleotides are TGTGCCAGCAGCTGGGGGGGCGGGGGACAGGGAGGCTACGAGCAGTACTTC.

This clone came up a few times. The chain employs TRBV19 and TRBJ1-1, with a weak D call TRBD1 (5 bases). Germline CDR1 is LNHDA and CDR2 is SQIVND (reference sequence). V was trimmed by 6 bases and J by 6 bases, leaving 14 bases between them. The CDR3 consists of 13 residues. CDR3 region: CASRPPGEPEAFF. The CDR3 DNA reads as TGTGCCAGTAGGCCTCCGGGGGAGCCTGAAGCTTTCTTT. The variable domain in full, with the rest retrieved from reference TRBV19 and TRBJ1-1, is DGGITQSPKYLFRKEGQNVTLSCEQNLNHDAMYWYRQDPGQGLRLIYYSQIVNDFQKGDIAEGYSVSREKKESFPLTVTSAQKNPTAFYLCASRPPGEPEAFFGQGTRLTVV.

The chain has TRBV28 and TRBJ2-5; no firm D call. Germline V CDR1 and CDR2: MDHEN, SYDVKM. V was pared by 5 bases and J by 1 base, with 8 bases between. The CDR3 totals 13 residues. CDR3 protein: CASSLPVQETQYF. The CDR3 nucleotides read TGTGCCAGCAGTCTCCCGGTCCAAGAGACCCAGTACTTC.

The sample holds a few counts of this clone. This chain connects TRBV6-5 to TRBJ1-1; weak D call: TRBD1 (5 bases). Looked up from germline, CDR1 is MNHEY and CDR2 is SVGAGI. The CDR3 contains 12 residues. V was pared by 7 bases and J by 4 bases, with 10 bases between. CDR3 DNA sequence: TGTGCCAGCAAGGGGCGGCTCACTGAAGCTTTCTTT. Translated: CASKGRLTEAFF.

This clone was seen only once. The chain has TRBV28 and TRBJ2-5; possible D gene TRBD1, 6 bases. The CDR3 is made up of 13 amino acids. CDR1 and CDR2 from the germline V gene are MDHEN and SYDVKM. The ends were cut back, 2 bases at V and 4 bases at J, with 8 bases in the middle. The CDR3 protein is CASSLTGTETQYF. Here the CDR3 DNA reads TGTGCCAGCAGTTTAACAGGGACAGAGACCCAGTACTTC. The whole variable domain, remainder taken from reference TRBV28 and TRBJ2-5, is DVKVTQSSRYLVKRTGEKVFLECVQDMDHENMFWYRQDPGLGLRLIYFSYDVKMKEKGDIPEGYSVSREKKERFSLILESASTNQTSMYLCASSLTGTETQYFGPGTRLLVL.

This chain joins TRBV28 and TRBJ1-2; D perhaps matches TRBD1 (6 bases). With 3 bases removed from V and 7 bases from J, the gap between germline ends came to 12 bases. The CDR3 covers 13 residues. The germline CDR1 and CDR2 sequences are MDHEN and SYDVKM. CDR3 residues: CASSFGGAGGYTF. The CDR3 bases are TGTGCCAGCAGTTTTGGGGGCGCAGGTGGCTACACCTTC.

The V call is TRBV5-4, the J call TRBJ1-1; a weak D match, TRBD1 (5 bases). CDR3 length: 13 residues. The germline CDR1 and CDR2 sequences are SGHNT and YYREEE (reference sequence). Trimming left V 2 bases short and J 4 bases short, with 9 bases between. The CDR3 DNA sequence: TGTGCCAGCAGCTTACAGGAGGGCACTGAAGCTTTCTTT. It specifies CASSLQEGTEAFF.

The gene calls are TRBV5-1 and TRBJ2-3; 13 nucleotides agree with TRBD2. With 3 bases clipped from V and 1 base from J, the junction kept 8 bases outside the gene matches. The germline CDR1 and CDR2 sequences are SGHRS and YFSETQ. This CDR3 region has 18 residues. The CDR3 loop reads CASSSFAGTSGGTDTQYF. In nucleotides, the CDR3 is TGCGCCAGCAGCTCCTTTGCTGGGACTAGCGGGGGCACAGATACGCAGTATTTT.

This clone has more than one count but fewer than ten. The chain links TRBV23-1 to TRBJ1-5; maybe TRBD1 (6 bases). TRBV23-1 is recorded as an ORF, its role being uncertain. The CDR3 is 17 residues long. Trimming took off 0 bases at V and 2 bases at J, with 14 bases between the two ends. In DNA, the CDR3 is TGCGCCAGCAGTCAATCACGGCCAGGGGAAGGCAATCAGCCCCAGCATTTT. Translated: CASSQSRPGEGNQPQHF.